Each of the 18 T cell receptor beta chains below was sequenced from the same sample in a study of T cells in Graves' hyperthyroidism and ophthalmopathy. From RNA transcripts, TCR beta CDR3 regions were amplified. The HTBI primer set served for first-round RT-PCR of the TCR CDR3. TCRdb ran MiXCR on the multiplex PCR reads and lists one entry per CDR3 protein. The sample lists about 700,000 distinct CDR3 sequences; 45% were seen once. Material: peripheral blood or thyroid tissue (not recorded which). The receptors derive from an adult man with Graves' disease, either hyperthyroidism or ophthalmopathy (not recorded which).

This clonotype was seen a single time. CDR3 amino acids: CASSQTVRGGNTEAFF. In DNA, the CDR3 is TGCGCCAGCAGCCAAACCGTAAGGGGGGGGAACACTGAAGCTTTCTTT. This chain connects TRBV4-1 to TRBJ1-1; TRBD1 might be the D (6 bases). Deletions cut 2 bases from V and 1 base from J, with 14 bases between. The V gene's germline CDR1 is MGHRA and CDR2 YSYEKL. CDR3 length: 16 residues.

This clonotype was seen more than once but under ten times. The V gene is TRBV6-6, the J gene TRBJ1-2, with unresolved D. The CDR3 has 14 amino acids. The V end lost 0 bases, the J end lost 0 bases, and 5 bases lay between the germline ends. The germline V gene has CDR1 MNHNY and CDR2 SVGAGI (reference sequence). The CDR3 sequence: CASSYSAANYGYTF. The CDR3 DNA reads TGTGCCAGCAGTTACTCAGCAGCTAACTATGGCTACACCTTC.

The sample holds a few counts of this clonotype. CDR3 DNA sequence: TGCAGTGCTCCGGGACAGGGGATGAAGGCCCAGCATTTT. Translation gives CSAPGQGMKAQHF. The J gene is TRBJ1-5, the V gene TRBV20-1; 10 nucleotides match TRBD1. Germline CDR1 is DFQATT and CDR2 is SNEGSKA (reference sequence). V lost 5 bases and J lost 11; bases outside the gene matches: 9. The CDR3 covers 13 residues.

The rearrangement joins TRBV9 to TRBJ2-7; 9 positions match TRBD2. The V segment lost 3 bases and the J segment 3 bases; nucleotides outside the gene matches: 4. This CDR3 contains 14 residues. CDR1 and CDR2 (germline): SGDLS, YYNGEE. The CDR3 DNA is TGTGCCAGCAGCGAGGAACTAGCGGGCTACGAGCAGTACTTC. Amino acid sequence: CASSEELAGYEQYF.

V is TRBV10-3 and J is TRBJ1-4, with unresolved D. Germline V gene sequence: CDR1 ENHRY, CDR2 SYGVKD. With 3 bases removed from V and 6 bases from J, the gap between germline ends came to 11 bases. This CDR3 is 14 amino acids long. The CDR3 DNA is TGTGCCATCAGTGAAACGGGAACGTATGAAAAACTGTTTTTT. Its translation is CAISETGTYEKLFF.

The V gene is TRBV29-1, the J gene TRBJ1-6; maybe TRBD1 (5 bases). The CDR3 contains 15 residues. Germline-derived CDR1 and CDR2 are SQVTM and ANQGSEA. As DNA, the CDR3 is TGCAGTGGAGGGGCTAGCGGTAACTATAATTCACCCCTCCACTTT. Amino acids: CSGGASGNYNSPLHF.

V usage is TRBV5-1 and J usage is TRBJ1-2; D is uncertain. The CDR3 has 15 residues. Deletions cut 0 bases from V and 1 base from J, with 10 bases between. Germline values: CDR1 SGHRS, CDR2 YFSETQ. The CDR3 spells CASSLGTDRNYGYTF. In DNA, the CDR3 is TGCGCCAGCAGCTTGGGGACCGATCGTAACTATGGCTACACCTTC. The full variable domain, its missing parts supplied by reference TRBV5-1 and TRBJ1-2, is KAGVTQTPRYLIKTRGQQVTLSCSPISGHRSVSWYQQTPGQGLQFLFEYFSETQRNKGNFPGRFSGRQFSNSRSEMNVSTLELGDSALYLCASSLGTDRNYGYTFGSGTRLTVV.

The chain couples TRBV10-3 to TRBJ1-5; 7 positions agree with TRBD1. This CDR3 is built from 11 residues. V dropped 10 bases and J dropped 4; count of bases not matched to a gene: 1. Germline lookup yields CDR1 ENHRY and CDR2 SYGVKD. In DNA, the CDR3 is TGTGCCACGACAGGGAATCAGCCCCAGCATTTT. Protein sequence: CATTGNQPQHF.

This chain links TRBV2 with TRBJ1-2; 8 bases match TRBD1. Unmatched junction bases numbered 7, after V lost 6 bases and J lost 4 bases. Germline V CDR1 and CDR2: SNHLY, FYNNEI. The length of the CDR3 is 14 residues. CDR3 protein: CASSTGTGRYGYTF. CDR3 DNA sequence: TGTGCCAGCAGCACCGGGACAGGTCGCTATGGCTACACCTTC. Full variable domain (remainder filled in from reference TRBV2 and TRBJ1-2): EPEVTQTPSHQVTQMGQEVILRCVPISNHLYFYWYRQILGQKVEFLVSFYNNEISEKSEIFDDQFSVERPDGSNFTLKIRSTKLEDSAMYFCASSTGTGRYGYTFGSGTRLTVV.

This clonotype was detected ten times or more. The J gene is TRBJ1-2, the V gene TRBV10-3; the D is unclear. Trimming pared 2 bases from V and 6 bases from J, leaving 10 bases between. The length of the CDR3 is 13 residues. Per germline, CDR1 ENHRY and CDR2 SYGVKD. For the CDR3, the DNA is TGTGCCATCAGTGAGGTCGGGGAAGATGGCTACACCTTC. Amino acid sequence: CAISEVGEDGYTF.

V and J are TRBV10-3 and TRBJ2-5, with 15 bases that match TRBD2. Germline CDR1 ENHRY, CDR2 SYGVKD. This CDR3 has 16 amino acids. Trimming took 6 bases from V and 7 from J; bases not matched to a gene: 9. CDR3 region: CAIRGMGLAGGGTQYF. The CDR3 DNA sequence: TGTGCCATCAGAGGGATGGGACTAGCGGGAGGTGGGACCCAGTACTTC.

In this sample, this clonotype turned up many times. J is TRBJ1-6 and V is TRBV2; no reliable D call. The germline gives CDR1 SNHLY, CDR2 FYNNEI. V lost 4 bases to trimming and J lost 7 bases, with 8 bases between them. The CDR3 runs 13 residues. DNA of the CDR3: TGTGCCAGCAGTGTTGGGCAGAATTCACCCCTCCACTTT. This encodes CASSVGQNSPLHF.

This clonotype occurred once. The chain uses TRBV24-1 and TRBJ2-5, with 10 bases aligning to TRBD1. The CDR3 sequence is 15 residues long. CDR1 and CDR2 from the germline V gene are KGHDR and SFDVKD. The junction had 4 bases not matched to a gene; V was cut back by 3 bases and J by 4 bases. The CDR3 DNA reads TGTGCCACCAGTGATGTGACAGGGGGCGCAGAGACCCAGTACTTC. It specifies CATSDVTGGAETQYF.

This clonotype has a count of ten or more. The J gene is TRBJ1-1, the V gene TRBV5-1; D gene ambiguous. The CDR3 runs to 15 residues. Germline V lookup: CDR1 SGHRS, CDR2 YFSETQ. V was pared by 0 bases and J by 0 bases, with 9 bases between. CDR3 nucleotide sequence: TGCGCCAGCAGCTTGGTGGGGAACATGAACACTGAAGCTTTCTTT. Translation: CASSLVGNMNTEAFF. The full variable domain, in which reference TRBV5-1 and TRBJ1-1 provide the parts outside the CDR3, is KAGVTQTPRYLIKTRGQQVTLSCSPISGHRSVSWYQQTPGQGLQFLFEYFSETQRNKGNFPGRFSGRQFSNSRSEMNVSTLELGDSALYLCASSLVGNMNTEAFFGQGTRLTVV.

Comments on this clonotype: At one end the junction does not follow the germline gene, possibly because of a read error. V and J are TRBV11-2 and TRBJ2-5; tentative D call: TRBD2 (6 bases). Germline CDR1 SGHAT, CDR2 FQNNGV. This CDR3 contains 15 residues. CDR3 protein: CANSLNGGRVETQYF. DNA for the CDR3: TGTGCCAACAGCTTAAACGGGGGTAGGGTGGAGACCCAGTACTTC.

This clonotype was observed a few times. In DNA, the CDR3 is TGTGCCAGTGGAAGGGAGCTCTTCTATGGCTACACCTTC. Translating it yields CASGRELFYGYTF. The chain couples TRBV19 to TRBJ1-2; D unclear. Germline lookup yields CDR1 LNHDA and CDR2 SQIVND (reference sequence). The CDR3 length is 13 residues. Trimming stripped 8 bases from V and 4 bases from J, with 14 bases between.

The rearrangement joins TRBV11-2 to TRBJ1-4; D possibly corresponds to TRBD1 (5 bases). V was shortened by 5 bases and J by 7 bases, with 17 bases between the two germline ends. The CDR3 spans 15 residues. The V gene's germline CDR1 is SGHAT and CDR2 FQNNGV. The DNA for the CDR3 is TGTGCCAGCAGCACCCCTGGCCGGGGCGGTGAAAAACTGTTTTTT. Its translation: CASSTPGRGGEKLFF.

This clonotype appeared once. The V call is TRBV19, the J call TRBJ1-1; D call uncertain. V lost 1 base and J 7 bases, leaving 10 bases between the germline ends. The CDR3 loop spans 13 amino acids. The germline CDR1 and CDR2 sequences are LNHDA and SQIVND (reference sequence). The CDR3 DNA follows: TGTGCCAGTAGTATAGCTCCGGGCTATGAAGCTTTCTTT. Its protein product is CASSIAPGYEAFF.